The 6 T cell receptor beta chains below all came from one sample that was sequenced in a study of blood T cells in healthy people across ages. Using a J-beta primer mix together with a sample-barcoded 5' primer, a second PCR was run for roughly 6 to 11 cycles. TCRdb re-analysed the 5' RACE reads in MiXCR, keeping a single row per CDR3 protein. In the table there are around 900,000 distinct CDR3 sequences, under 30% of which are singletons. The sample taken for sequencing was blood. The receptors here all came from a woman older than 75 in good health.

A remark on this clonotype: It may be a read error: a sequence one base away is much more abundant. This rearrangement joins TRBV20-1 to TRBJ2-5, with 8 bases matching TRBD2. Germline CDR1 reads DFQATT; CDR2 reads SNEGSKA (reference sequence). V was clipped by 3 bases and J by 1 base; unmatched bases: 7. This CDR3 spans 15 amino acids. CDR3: CSASHGSGTQETQYF. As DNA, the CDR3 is TGCAGTGCTAGTCACGGTAGCGGGACCCAAGAGACCCAGTACTTC.

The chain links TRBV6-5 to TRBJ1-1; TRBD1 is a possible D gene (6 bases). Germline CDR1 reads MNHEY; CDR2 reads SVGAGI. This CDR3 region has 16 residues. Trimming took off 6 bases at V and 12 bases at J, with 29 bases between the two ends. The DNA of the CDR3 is TGTGCCAGCAGACACACATTTCACAGGGTGGAGGCGAAATCTTTCTTT. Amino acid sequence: CASRHTFHRVEAKSFF.

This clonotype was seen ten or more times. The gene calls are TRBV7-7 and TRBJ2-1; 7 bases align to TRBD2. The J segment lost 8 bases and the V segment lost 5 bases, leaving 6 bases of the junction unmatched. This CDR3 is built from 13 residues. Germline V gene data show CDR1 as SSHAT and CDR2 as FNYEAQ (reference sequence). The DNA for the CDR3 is TGTGCCAGCAGCCTTCGACTAGCCCATGAGCAGTTCTTC. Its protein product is CASSLRLAHEQFF.

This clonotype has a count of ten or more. The CDR3 reads CSASQPGGYGYTF. Written as DNA, the CDR3 is TGCAGTGCTAGTCAGCCAGGGGGCTATGGCTACACCTTC. The rearrangement uses TRBV20-1 and TRBJ1-2, with 7 bases lining up with TRBD1. After removal of 3 bases from V and 4 bases from J, the junction contained 5 bases not matched to a gene. CDR1 and CDR2 (germline): DFQATT, SNEGSKA (reference sequence). The CDR3 covers 13 residues.

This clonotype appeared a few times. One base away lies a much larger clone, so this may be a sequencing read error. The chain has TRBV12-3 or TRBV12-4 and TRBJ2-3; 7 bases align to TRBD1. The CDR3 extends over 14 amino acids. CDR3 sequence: CASSLGGGPDAQYF. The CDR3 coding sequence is TGTGCCAGCAGTTTAGGAGGGGGCCCAGATGCGCAGTATTTT.

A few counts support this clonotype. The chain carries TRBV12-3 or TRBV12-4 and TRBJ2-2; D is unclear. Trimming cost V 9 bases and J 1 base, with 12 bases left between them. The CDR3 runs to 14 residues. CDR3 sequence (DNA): TGTGCCAGTAGGCTCGTGGGGAACACCGGGGAGCTGTTTTTT. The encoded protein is CASRLVGNTGELFF.